These 28 T cell receptor beta chains originate from one sample sequenced in a study of vaccination and CD4 T cells after COVID-19. CD4+ T cells that had been cultured provided DNA sequenced with the Oncomine TCR Beta short-read assay. TCRdb itself ran the PCR reads through MiXCR, one entry per CDR3 protein. The sample yields about 12,000 distinct CDR3 sequences, 20% to 25% seen once. These receptors are not linked to any known antigen. Treatment described: approximately nine-day PBMC culture with coronavirus spike peptide pools or control peptides (ViraFEST assay). The sequences come from CD4+ T cells from blood, cultured in vitro, collected before SARS-CoV-2 vaccination. These TCRs come from a human donor who received a COVID-19 vaccine.

By proportion, this clonotype is medium-sized. This chain uses TRBV12-3 or TRBV12-4 with TRBJ1-1; no reliable D call. The V end lost 6 bases, the J end lost 0 bases, and 20 bases lay between the germline ends. The length of the CDR3 is 17 residues. Here the CDR3 DNA reads TGTGCCAGCAGATCAGTCCGAGGACTGATCATGAACACTGAAGCTTTCTTT. Translation: CASRSVRGLIMNTEAFF.

This clonotype has only a few counts. This chain joins TRBV4-2 and TRBJ2-1, with 16 nucleotides matching TRBD2. Germline values: CDR1 LGHNA, CDR2 YNFKEQ. The CDR3 spans 18 residues. The trim removed 0 bases at V and 12 bases at J, leaving 11 bases unmatched. As DNA, the CDR3 is TGTGCCAGCAGCCAAGATTTATTGGGGACTAGCGGGGGGGTCGGGCAGTTCTTC. This translates into CASSQDLLGTSGGVGQFF.

About this clonotype: A much larger clone differs from this one at a single base, so this may be a read error. The chain employs TRBV7-9 and TRBJ1-5, with TRBD1 matching 7 bases. The junction had 7 bases not matched to a gene; V was cut back by 8 bases and J by 6 bases. CDR3 length: 13 amino acids. Germline CDR1 and CDR2: SEHNR and FQNEAQ (reference sequence). CDR3 DNA sequence: TGTGCCAGCGGGATAGGGGGCAGTCAGCCCCAGCATTTT. The encoded protein is CASGIGGSQPQHF. The variable domain in full, completed from reference TRBV7-9 and TRBJ1-5, reads DTGVSQNPRHKITKRGQNVTFRCDPISEHNRLYWYRQTLGQGPEFLTYFQNEAQLEKSRLLSDRFSAERPKGSFSTLEIQRTEQGDSAMYLCASGIGGSQPQHFGDGTRLSIL.

This chain connects TRBV7-9 to TRBJ1-6; D perhaps matches TRBD1 (5 bases). The CDR3 is 15 residues long. In germline, CDR1 is SEHNR, CDR2 FQNEAQ (reference sequence). Between the trimmed V and J ends, which lost 1 base and 7 bases, there was a span of 11 bases. DNA for the CDR3: TGTGCCAGCAGCTTAGACGGCAGGGAAAATTCACCCCTCCACTTT. Its protein product is CASSLDGRENSPLHF. Looking up the rest from reference TRBV7-9 and TRBJ1-6 gives the full variable domain: DTGVSQNPRHKITKRGQNVTFRCDPISEHNRLYWYRQTLGQGPEFLTYFQNEAQLEKSRLLSDRFSAERPKGSFSTLEIQRTEQGDSAMYLCASSLDGRENSPLHFGNGTRLTVT.

This clonotype is labeled medium-sized. The chain couples TRBV7-9 to TRBJ2-5; 9 nucleotides align to TRBD1. Germline V gives CDR1 SEHNR, CDR2 FQNEAQ (reference sequence). The trim removed 5 bases at V and 7 bases at J, leaving 5 bases unmatched. The CDR3 consists of 13 residues. CDR3 in amino acids: CASSPDRGWTQYF. The DNA of the CDR3 is TGTGCCAGCAGCCCAGACAGGGGGTGGACCCAGTACTTC.

The chain uses TRBV2 and TRBJ1-1; D uncertain. This CDR3 is built from 15 residues. The ends were cut back, 5 bases at V and 4 bases at J, with 17 bases in the middle. Germline CDR1 is SNHLY and CDR2 is FYNNEI. The CDR3: CASSRPGPTSTEAFF. In DNA, the CDR3 is TGTGCCAGCAGTAGACCGGGCCCCACATCCACTGAAGCTTTCTTT.

J is TRBJ2-1 and V is TRBV6-2 or TRBV6-3, with TRBD1 matching over 8 bases. This CDR3 spans 18 amino acids. The germline gives CDR1 MNHEY, CDR2 SVGEGT. V lost 1 base and J lost 0; bases outside the gene matches: 8. The CDR3 coding sequence is TGTGCCAGCAGTTACTTCTTTGGACAGGGTCTCTCCTACAATGAGCAGTTCTTC. This gives the protein CASSYFFGQGLSYNEQFF.

This chain links TRBV2 with TRBJ2-5; D not certain. This CDR3 has 15 amino acids. The V and J ends lost 0 bases and 2 bases respectively, with 10 bases between them. Germline V CDR1 and CDR2: SNHLY, FYNNEI. The CDR3 spells CASSEAGLGQETQYF. The CDR3 bases are TGTGCCAGCAGTGAAGCGGGTTTAGGACAAGAGACCCAGTACTTC.

The chain recombines TRBV7-9 with TRBJ2-6; 11 nucleotides match TRBD1. Germline assignment: CDR1 SEHNR and CDR2 FQNEAQ (reference sequence). V trimming: 8 bases; J trimming: 0 bases; junction bases outside the gene matches: 6. The CDR3 is made up of 17 amino acids. The CDR3 region has the DNA TGTGCCAGCCTCCGGACAGGGGGCCCCTCTGGGGCCAACGTCCTGACTTTC. Translation gives CASLRTGGPSGANVLTF.

The genes are TRBV27 and TRBJ2-2, with D perhaps TRBD1 (6 bases). CDR3 size: 18 residues. The germline V and J ends were trimmed by 0 bases and 4 bases, with 18 bases remaining between them. The germline V gene has CDR1 MNHEY and CDR2 SMNVEV (reference sequence). CDR3 bases: TGTGCCAGCAGTTTATCCCGGTGGGGTGTGGGGGCCACCGGGGAGCTGTTTTTT. It specifies CASSLSRWGVGATGELFF.

CDR3 in DNA: TGTGCCAGCTCACCACCGGGTACCGTTTCGGGAGGAAACACCATATATTTT. Translation gives CASSPPGTVSGGNTIYF. This chain connects TRBV18 to TRBJ1-3; D gene uncertain. The germline V and J ends were trimmed by 0 bases and 4 bases, with 16 bases remaining between them. CDR1 KGHSH and CDR2 LQKENI come from the germline V gene. The CDR3 sequence is 17 residues long.

The CDR3 coding sequence is TGTGCCAGCAGCTCAGGGTTGAACACTGAAGCTTTCTTT. It yields the protein CASSSGLNTEAFF. This rearrangement joins TRBV11-2 to TRBJ1-1; possibly TRBD1 for D (5 bases). V lost 4 bases and J 0 bases, leaving 6 bases between the germline ends. The CDR3 has 13 amino acids. The germline V gene encodes CDR1 SGHAT and CDR2 FQNNGV.

This clonotype was seen a handful of times. The chain is built from TRBV6-2 or TRBV6-3 and TRBJ2-7, with TRBD2 matching over 10 bases. This CDR3 region has 15 residues. The junction had 6 bases not matched to a gene; V was cut back by 6 bases and J by 1 base. The germline V gene encodes CDR1 MNHEY and CDR2 SVGEGT. CDR3 nucleotides: TGTGCCAGCAGAGCGGGGGGGCCAAGATCCTACGAGCAGTACTTC. Its protein product is CASRAGGPRSYEQYF.

Only a few counts were recorded for this clonotype. The chain has TRBV12-5 and TRBJ2-1, with D possibly being TRBD1 (5 bases). The CDR3 runs 14 residues. Germline lookup yields CDR1 LGHNT and CDR2 FRNRAP. V lost 1 base and J 3 bases, leaving 7 bases between the germline ends. This CDR3 is CASGLGQIYNEQFF. The CDR3 bases are TGTGCTAGTGGTTTGGGACAGATCTACAATGAGCAGTTCTTC.

The V gene is TRBV6-1, the J gene TRBJ2-7; perhaps TRBD2 as D (5 bases). Germline loops: CDR1 MNHNS, CDR2 SASEGT. Trimming left V 6 bases short and J 2 bases short, with 17 bases between. The CDR3 is 15 residues long. DNA of the CDR3: TGTGCCAGCAGGACCCAAGCGGCTTCCACCTACGAGCAGTACTTC. Translated: CASRTQAASTYEQYF.

This clonotype turned up a few times. Here the CDR3 reads CAWSRKGTSLEVDTQYF. CDR3 DNA sequence: TGTGCCTGGAGCAGGAAAGGGACTAGCTTAGAAGTAGATACGCAGTATTTT. The gene calls are TRBV30 and TRBJ2-3; 9 nucleotides align to TRBD2. J was trimmed by 5 bases and V by 3 bases; bases with no gene match: 15. Germline CDR1 reads GTSNPN; CDR2 reads SVGIG (reference sequence). This CDR3 spans 17 amino acids.

This clonotype showed up just a few times. This chain connects TRBV28 to TRBJ2-3; tentatively, D is TRBD2 (6 bases). This CDR3 has 14 amino acids. Trimming took off 4 bases at V and 4 bases at J, with 12 bases between the two ends. The V gene's germline CDR1 is MDHEN and CDR2 SYDVKM. CDR3 sequence (DNA): TGTGCCAGCAGTTCCGGGGGAAGCGCAGATACGCAGTATTTT. It encodes CASSSGGSADTQYF.

This clonotype appeared a few times. The chain has TRBV5-6 and TRBJ1-2; D remains ambiguous. CDR1 SGHDT and CDR2 YYEEEE come from the germline V gene. The CDR3 contains 14 residues. Trimming took 2 bases from V and 2 from J, leaving 10 bases between them. CDR3 sequence reads: CASSLGSANYGYTF. CDR3 nucleotide sequence: TGTGCCAGCAGCTTAGGTTCAGCAAACTATGGCTACACCTTC. The whole variable domain, filled in from reference TRBV5-6 and TRBJ1-2, reads DAGVTQSPTHLIKTRGQQVTLRCSPKSGHDTVSWYQQALGQGPQFIFQYYEEEERQRGNFPDRFSGHQFPNYSSELNVNALLLGDSALYLCASSLGSANYGYTFGSGTRLTVV.

In its sample, this clonotype was seen a few times. The chain joins TRBV6-1 to TRBJ2-5, with D perhaps matching TRBD1 or TRBD2 (5 bases each). Trimming pared 0 bases from V and 2 bases from J, leaving 10 bases between. Germline lookup yields CDR1 MNHNS and CDR2 SASEGT. The CDR3 extends over 15 amino acids. The CDR3 DNA sequence: TGTGCCAGCAGTGAAGCGGGGGACGGACAAGAGACCCAGTACTTC. It yields the protein CASSEAGDGQETQYF.

The V call is TRBV12-3 or TRBV12-4, the J call TRBJ1-5; weak D call: TRBD1 (5 bases). This CDR3 is built from 15 residues. Trimming took 6 bases from V and 2 from J, leaving 14 bases between them. Here the CDR3 DNA reads TGTGCCAGCAGGGGGGGGAAAAGGGGCAATCAGCCCCAGCATTTT. It is translated as CASRGGKRGNQPQHF.

This clonotype was counted a few times. The chain carries TRBV23-1 and TRBJ1-3; TRBD1 matches at 7 bases. TRBV23-1 is an open reading frame whose function is uncertain. This CDR3 contains 16 residues. The V and J ends lost 3 bases and 2 bases, in that order; junction bases with no gene match: 7. The DNA for the CDR3 is TGCGCCAGCAGTCAGATACAGGGGAGCGCTGGAAACACCATATATTTT. It codes for CASSQIQGSAGNTIYF.

This clonotype was counted between two and nine times. This chain uses TRBV12-3 or TRBV12-4 with TRBJ2-3; TRBD1 aligns across 9 bases. The length of the CDR3 is 16 residues. Trimming at V came to 5 bases and at J to 3 bases, leaving 9 bases not matched to a gene. The CDR3 here is CASSPHRGLGTDTQYF. The DNA for the CDR3 is TGTGCCAGCAGTCCTCACAGGGGGCTGGGAACAGATACGCAGTATTTT.

A few counts support this clonotype. This rearrangement joins TRBV6-1 to TRBJ2-3, with D perhaps matching TRBD2 (8 bases). V dropped 8 bases and J dropped 0 bases, with 24 bases sitting between them. The CDR3 loop spans 18 amino acids. Germline loops: CDR1 MNHNS, CDR2 SASEGT. CDR3: CASRQTGSASGSTDTQYF. CDR3 bases: TGTGCCAGCCGTCAGACAGGGTCGGCTAGCGGGAGCACAGATACGCAGTATTTT.

In its sample, this clonotype was seen a few times. The chain couples TRBV5-5 to TRBJ2-3, with a tentative D call TRBD2 (7 bases). The CDR3 covers 15 residues. Germline V gene sequence: CDR1 SGHKS, CDR2 YYEKEE (reference sequence). V was trimmed by 1 base and J by 4 bases, leaving 13 bases between them. The CDR3 sequence: CASSLTGGIADTQYF. In nucleotides, the CDR3 is TGTGCCAGCAGCTTGACGGGGGGCATCGCAGATACGCAGTATTTT.

The gene calls are TRBV5-8 and TRBJ1-3; D unclear. V was trimmed by 2 bases and J by 4 bases, leaving 7 bases between them. Germline-derived CDR1 and CDR2 are SGHTS and YDEGEE. This CDR3 is built from 13 residues. CDR3: CASSFGRGNTIYF. The CDR3 region has the DNA TGTGCCAGCAGCTTTGGTCGGGGAAACACCATATATTTT.

The chain joins TRBV29-1 to TRBJ1-2; D not certain. V was pared by 3 bases and J by 4 bases, with 15 bases between. This CDR3 has 14 residues. Germline CDR1 SQVTM, CDR2 ANQGSEA. The chain's CDR3 is CSVEGSARGYGYTF. The CDR3 DNA is TGCAGCGTTGAGGGATCGGCCCGAGGCTATGGCTACACCTTC.

The chain uses TRBV5-1 and TRBJ2-5; D is possibly TRBD1 (5 bases). Germline values: CDR1 SGHRS, CDR2 YFSETQ. Trimming removed 3 bases at V and 5 bases at J, with 20 bases between. This CDR3 has 16 amino acids. The DNA of the CDR3 is TGCGCCAGCAGCTCCCAGGGTTGGGAAGAAGGGGAGACCCAGTACTTC. This codes for CASSSQGWEEGETQYF.

The V call is TRBV19, the J call TRBJ1-1, with 11 bases matching TRBD1. CDR1 and CDR2 from the germline V gene are LNHDA and SQIVND (reference sequence). After removal of 2 bases from V and 4 bases from J, the junction contained 3 bases not matched to a gene. The CDR3 runs to 15 residues. CDR3 in DNA: TGTGCCAGTAGTATACCCGGGACAGGGGGCACTGAAGCTTTCTTT. It encodes CASSIPGTGGTEAFF.